Following are 26 T cell receptor beta chains from one sample sequenced in a study of blood T cells in healthy people across ages. For the second PCR, which ran for 7 to 11 cycles, a sample-barcoded 5' primer and a J-beta primer mix were used. MiXCR was run by TCRdb on the 5' RACE reads, yielding one entry per CDR3 protein. Of 550,000 to 750,000 distinct CDR3 sequences in the sample, around a fifth were seen once. Sequenced input: blood. These TCRs come from a man in his sixties or seventies in good health.

This clonotype appeared a few times. J is TRBJ2-3 and V is TRBV9; the match to TRBD2 covers 7 bases. This CDR3 comprises 15 residues. V was pared by 1 base and J by 2 bases, with 4 bases of the junction left unmatched. Germline CDR1 is SGDLS and CDR2 is YYNGEE. The CDR3, as DNA: TGTGCCAGCAGCGTACTAGCGGATTACACAGATACGCAGTATTTT. Residues: CASSVLADYTDTQYF.

This clonotype was counted many times. V usage is TRBV11-2 and J usage is TRBJ2-5, with D unclear. CDR1 SGHAT and CDR2 FQNNGV come from the germline V gene. The ends were cut back, 5 bases at V and 1 base at J, with 8 bases in the middle. The CDR3 has 13 residues. In DNA, the CDR3 is TGTGCCAGCAGCCCAGTCTCCCAAGAGACCCAGTACTTC. Residues: CASSPVSQETQYF.

This clonotype showed up just a few times. The chain recombines TRBV28 with TRBJ2-2, with D perhaps given as TRBD1 or TRBD2 (6 bases each). The CDR3 totals 15 residues. The germline gives CDR1 MDHEN, CDR2 SYDVKM. The V and J ends lost 4 bases and 7 bases respectively, with 16 bases between them. CDR3 region: CASSSVPGAGGELFF. DNA of the CDR3: TGTGCCAGCAGTTCCGTACCGGGGGCCGGCGGGGAGCTGTTTTTT. Using reference TRBV28 and TRBJ2-2 for the parts outside the CDR3, the full variable domain is DVKVTQSSRYLVKRTGEKVFLECVQDMDHENMFWYRQDPGLGLRLIYFSYDVKMKEKGDIPEGYSVSREKKERFSLILESASTNQTSMYLCASSSVPGAGGELFFGEGSRLTVL.

V gene TRBV20-1 combines with J gene TRBJ2-3; D remains unclear. CDR1 and CDR2 (germline): DFQATT, SNEGSKA (reference sequence). The germline V and J ends were trimmed by 3 bases and 2 bases, with 15 bases remaining between them. The CDR3 extends over 15 amino acids. CDR3 in DNA: TGCAGTGCTAGTAGCCCACGGACCAACACAGATACGCAGTATTTT. Protein product: CSASSPRTNTDTQYF.

The chain couples TRBV12-5 to TRBJ1-5; D call uncertain. V was clipped by 7 bases and J by 6 bases, with 13 bases between them. The CDR3 runs to 13 residues. Germline CDR1 reads LGHNT; CDR2 reads FRNRAP. CDR3 residues: CASDELDFQPQHF. The CDR3 bases are TGTGCTAGTGATGAGCTGGACTTTCAGCCCCAGCATTTT.

This clonotype has ten or more counts. The J gene is TRBJ2-5, the V gene TRBV27, with D perhaps given as TRBD1 or TRBD2 (5 bases each). CDR3 length equals 11 residues. Germline V gene sequence: CDR1 MNHEY, CDR2 SMNVEV (reference sequence). Trimming removed 5 bases from V and 9 bases from J, with 10 bases in between. In nucleotides, the CDR3 is TGTGCCAGCAGTAGGGGCGGGTCCCAGTACTTC. Protein sequence: CASSRGGSQYF.

There are a few counts of this clonotype. The rearrangement uses TRBV20-1 and TRBJ1-1; D unclear. Trimming shortened V by 0 bases and J by 1 base, and 6 bases separated the two germline ends. The CDR3 runs to 13 residues. Germline values: CDR1 DFQATT, CDR2 SNEGSKA (reference sequence). CDR3 coding DNA: TGCAGTGCTAGAGAGTCACGGAACACTGAAGCTTTCTTT. It specifies CSARESRNTEAFF.

The J gene is TRBJ1-4, the V gene TRBV5-1; D remains ambiguous. The V and J ends lost 0 bases and 0 bases respectively, with 6 bases between them. The germline gives CDR1 SGHRS, CDR2 YFSETQ. This CDR3 contains 15 residues. CDR3 amino acids: CASSLVAATNEKLFF. In nucleotides, the CDR3 is TGCGCCAGCAGCTTGGTCGCGGCAACTAATGAAAAACTGTTTTTT. The complete variable domain, with remaining parts taken from reference TRBV5-1 and TRBJ1-4, reads KAGVTQTPRYLIKTRGQQVTLSCSPISGHRSVSWYQQTPGQGLQFLFEYFSETQRNKGNFPGRFSGRQFSNSRSEMNVSTLELGDSALYLCASSLVAATNEKLFFGSGTQLSVL.

A few counts support this clonotype. The junction departs from germline at one end; a sequencing error may be responsible. The V gene is TRBV7-7, the J gene TRBJ2-7; tentatively, D is TRBD1 or TRBD2 (5 bases each). The CDR3 extends over 14 amino acids. Per germline, CDR1 SSHAT and CDR2 FNYEAQ (reference sequence). CDR3 in DNA: TGTGCTAACAGCTTAGACAGCGGTTCCTACGAGCAGTGCTTC. It yields the protein CANSLDSGSYEQCF.

V usage is TRBV5-1 and J usage is TRBJ2-7; 8 bases are shared with TRBD1. J lost 2 bases, V lost 4 bases, and 5 bases had no gene match. The CDR3 extends over 14 amino acids. The germline V gene encodes CDR1 SGHRS and CDR2 YFSETQ. CDR3: CASSVATGAYEQYF. DNA of the CDR3: TGCGCCAGCAGCGTCGCGACAGGGGCCTACGAGCAGTACTTC.

This clonotype was picked up a small number of times. This sequence joins TRBV6-5 and TRBJ2-7, with D maybe TRBD1 (5 bases). CDR1 is MNHEY, CDR2 SVGAGI, per germline. The CDR3 has 13 residues. Trimming took 8 bases from V and 1 from J, leaving 12 bases between them. The CDR3 sequence: CASAKQASYEQYF. CDR3 DNA: TGTGCCAGCGCCAAACAGGCGTCCTACGAGCAGTACTTC.

This clonotype appeared a few times. Written as DNA, the CDR3 is TGTGCCAGCAGTTCGGATTTACTACAGTTCTTC. This codes for CASSSDLLQFF. The V and J genes are TRBV2 and TRBJ2-5; D is ambiguous. TRBJ2-1 explains the end of the DNA better; the J call may be wrong. The CDR3 runs 11 residues. Germline CDR1 reads SNHLY; CDR2 reads FYNNEI.

The V gene is TRBV28, the J gene TRBJ2-7; 9 bases align to TRBD1. The trim removed 4 bases at V and 4 bases at J, leaving 5 bases unmatched. From germline, CDR1 is MDHEN and CDR2 SYDVKM. This CDR3 has 14 residues. CDR3 loop: CASSSGQGLYEQYF. The CDR3 bases are TGTGCCAGCAGTTCGGGACAGGGCCTGTACGAGCAGTACTTC.

There are a few counts of this clonotype. This rearrangement joins TRBV29-1 to TRBJ2-5, with D possibly matching TRBD2 (5 bases). The assigned J gene may be wrong: the sequence end matches TRBJ2-1 better. From germline, CDR1 is SQVTM and CDR2 ANQGSEA. The CDR3 has 12 residues. CDR3 loop: CSVEDNRGEQFF. Here the CDR3 DNA reads TGCAGCGTTGAAGATAATCGGGGTGAGCAGTTCTTC.

This chain links TRBV12-3 or TRBV12-4 with TRBJ2-5, with TRBD1 identical over 8 bases. V gave up 6 bases and J gave up 4 bases; unmatched junction bases: 7. This CDR3 is 14 amino acids long. The DNA of the CDR3 is TGTGCCAGCAGCAAAACAGGGGGAGTAGAGACCCAGTACTTC. Its translation is CASSKTGGVETQYF.

A few counts support this clonotype. The rearrangement joins TRBV15 to TRBJ2-1; 7 bases line up with TRBD2. Trimming removed 5 bases from V and 2 bases from J; junction bases left unmatched: 3. The CDR3 has 14 amino acids. Germline V gene sequence: CDR1 LNHNV, CDR2 YYDKDF (reference sequence). The CDR3 nucleotides are TGTGCCACCAGCGGAGGACTAGCCTACAATGAGCAGTTCTTC. It is translated as CATSGGLAYNEQFF.

This clonotype was picked up a small number of times. The V gene is TRBV11-2, the J gene TRBJ2-7, with a weak D call TRBD2 (6 bases). Trimming left V 3 bases short and J 4 bases short, with 10 bases between. The CDR3 runs 13 residues. The germline CDR1 and CDR2 sequences are SGHAT and FQNNGV. CDR3 in amino acids: CASSFGGVYEQYF. The CDR3 DNA is TGTGCCAGCAGCTTCGGGGGAGTGTACGAGCAGTACTTC. Full variable domain (rest looked up from reference TRBV11-2 and TRBJ2-7): EAGVAQSPRYKIIEKRQSVAFWCNPISGHATLYWYQQILGQGPKLLIQFQNNGVVDDSQLPKDRFSAERLKGVDSTLKIQPAKLEDSAVYLCASSFGGVYEQYFGPGTRLTVT.

Concerning this clonotype: A much bigger clone sits one base away, suggesting this may be a read error. The J gene is TRBJ2-3, the V gene TRBV5-1; tentative D call: TRBD2 (6 bases). Germline-derived CDR1 and CDR2 are SGHRS and YFSETQ. The V gene lost 4 bases and the J gene lost 4 bases, with 19 bases spanning the gap. The CDR3 runs to 16 residues. For the CDR3, the DNA is TGCGCCAGCAGCCCGATAGCGGAAGGGCCGCCAGATACGCAGTATTTT. It specifies CASSPIAEGPPDTQYF.

This chain connects TRBV4-3 to TRBJ2-5, with 10 bases fitting TRBD1. The DNA end lines up better with TRBJ2-7; the J call may be wrong. The germline CDR1 and CDR2 sequences are LGHNA and YSLEER. This CDR3 has 17 amino acids. The CDR3 DNA follows: TGCGCCGAAGGGCATTCGCTTCCGCGGACAGGGGGACACGAGCAGTACTTC. It is translated as CAEGHSLPRTGGHEQYF.

In its sample, this clonotype was seen a few times. A junction boundary mismatches the germline segment, possibly from a read error. V gene TRBV7-2 combines with J gene TRBJ1-2; a weak D match, TRBD1 (6 bases). The CDR3 extends over 14 amino acids. From germline, CDR1 is SGHTA and CDR2 FQGNSA. CDR3 DNA sequence: TGTGCCAGCAGTTTAGGGGGGGATCCCTATGGCTACACCTTC. Residues: CASSLGGDPYGYTF.

This clonotype appeared a few times. This CDR3 is CASSFYIVGAKNIQYF. DNA of the CDR3: TGTGCCAGCAGCTTCTATATCGTCGGGGCCAAAAACATTCAGTACTTC. The V and J genes are TRBV5-6 and TRBJ2-4; D unclear. With 2 bases removed from V and 1 base from J, the gap between germline ends came to 13 bases. This CDR3 contains 16 residues. Germline V gene data show CDR1 as SGHDT and CDR2 as YYEEEE.

This clonotype was seen a few times. This chain links TRBV30 with TRBJ1-4; D unresolved. The V and J ends lost 2 bases and 5 bases respectively, with 15 bases between them. CDR3 length equals 15 residues. From germline, CDR1 is GTSNPN and CDR2 SVGIG (reference sequence). The DNA for the CDR3 is TGTGCCTGGAGTCCACCGTTAGTTATCAATGAAAAACTGTTTTTT. It codes for CAWSPPLVINEKLFF.

In this sample, this clonotype turned up many times. The V gene is TRBV4-1, the J gene TRBJ2-7; D unclear. The CDR3 contains 14 residues. Germline V gives CDR1 MGHRA, CDR2 YSYEKL. Trimming removed 1 base at V and 2 bases at J, with 9 bases between. This CDR3 reads CASSQGADTYEQYF. CDR3 nucleotides: TGCGCCAGCAGCCAAGGGGCCGATACCTACGAGCAGTACTTC.

This clonotype was counted at least ten times. This chain connects TRBV27 to TRBJ2-2, with 11 bases that match TRBD2. Germline V CDR1 and CDR2: MNHEY, SMNVEV (reference sequence). CDR3 length: 18 residues. J gave up 0 bases and V 7 bases, and 10 bases lay outside the gene matches. The CDR3, as DNA: TGTGCCAGCACTAAGTTCGGTAGCGGGAGGGCGAACACCGGGGAGCTGTTTTTT. It codes for CASTKFGSGRANTGELFF.

This clonotype was seen more than once but under ten times. The J gene is TRBJ2-5, the V gene TRBV12-3 or TRBV12-4, with D maybe TRBD2 (6 bases). There are 13 residues in the CDR3. V gave up 7 bases and J gave up 3 bases, with 12 bases separating them. The CDR3 spells CASTLGTEETQYF. The CDR3 bases are TGTGCCAGCACACTCGGGACTGAAGAGACCCAGTACTTC.

This clonotype was observed at least ten times. DNA of the CDR3: TGTGCCAGCAGCCGATATGTAGGGACAGGGGAGACCTATGGCTACACCTTC. Translation gives CASSRYVGTGETYGYTF. V usage is TRBV7-8 and J usage is TRBJ1-2, with 10 bases identical to TRBD1. CDR1 is SGHVS, CDR2 FQNEAQ, per germline. The V and J ends lost 5 bases and 4 bases, in that order; junction bases with no gene match: 13. The CDR3 has 17 amino acids.